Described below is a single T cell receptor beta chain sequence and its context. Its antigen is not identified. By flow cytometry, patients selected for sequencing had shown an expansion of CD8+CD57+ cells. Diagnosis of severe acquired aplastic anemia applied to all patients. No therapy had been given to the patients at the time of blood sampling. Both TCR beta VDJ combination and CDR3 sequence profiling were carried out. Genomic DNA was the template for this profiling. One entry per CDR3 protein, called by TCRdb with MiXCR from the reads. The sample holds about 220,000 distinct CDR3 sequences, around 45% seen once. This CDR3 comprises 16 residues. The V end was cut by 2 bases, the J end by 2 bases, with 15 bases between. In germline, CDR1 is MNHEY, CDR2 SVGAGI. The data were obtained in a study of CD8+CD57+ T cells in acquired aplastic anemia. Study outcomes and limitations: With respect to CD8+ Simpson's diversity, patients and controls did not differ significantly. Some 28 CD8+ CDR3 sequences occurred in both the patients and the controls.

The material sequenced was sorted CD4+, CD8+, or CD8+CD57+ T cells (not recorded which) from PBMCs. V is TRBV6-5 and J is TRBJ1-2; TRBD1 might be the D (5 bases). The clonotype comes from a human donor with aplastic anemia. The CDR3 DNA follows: TGTGCCAGCAGTTACGGTACCAAGGACACCAACTATGGCTACACCTTC. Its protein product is CASSYGTKDTNYGYTF.